These T cell receptor beta chains were read from a single sample in a study of CD8+CD57+ T cells in acquired aplastic anemia. TCRdb re-called the reads with MiXCR, one entry per CDR3 protein. This table has approximately 260,000 distinct CDR3 sequences, around 82% appearing once. The sample comprised sorted CD4+, CD8+, or CD8+CD57+ T cells (not recorded which) from PBMCs. These receptors all stem from a human donor with aplastic anemia. Both conserved end residues are trimmed from each CDR3. Each record gives: J gene, V gene, clone size, CDR3 protein. For some rows the clone size is stated as once, few or many, or as a class when expanded; others skip it.

J: TRBJ2-1; V: TRBV5-4; size: few; CDR3: ASSFTSGDRYNEQF
J: TRBJ2-5; V: TRBV20-1; size: once; CDR3: SARLDPTETQY
J: TRBJ1-2; V: TRBV9; size: .; CDR3: AGSVESDTQDFGYT
J: TRBJ2-4; V: TRBV7-8; size: .; CDR3: ASSLASGALTQY
J: TRBJ2-3; V: TRBV7-2; size: .; CDR3: ASGFAGTAETY
J: TRBJ1-2; V: TRBV7-2; size: .; CDR3: ASSLRQGYHRHT
J: TRBJ2-3; V: TRBV2; size: .; CDR3: ASSEDEGEGTDTQY
J: TRBJ2-5; V: TRBV7-3; size: .; CDR3: ASSLTEETEY
J: TRBJ1-2; V: TRBV11-3; size: .; CDR3: ASSLRGQADYGYT
J: TRBJ1-2; V: TRBV20-1; size: .; CDR3: SASRSGTDYGYT
J: TRBJ1-2; V: TRBV9; size: .; CDR3: ASSLGRGHGYI
J: TRBJ2-3; V: TRBV2; size: .; CDR3: ASSDGVIHKQF
J: TRBJ2-3; V: TRBV7-2; size: once; CDR3: ASSRGGGGDSQS
J: TRBJ2-5; V: TRBV20-1; size: .; CDR3: SARDTRNSETQY
J: TRBJ2-7; V: TRBV7-2; size: .; CDR3: ASSAVAPAEQYF
J: TRBJ2-1; V: TRBV7-2; size: .; CDR3: ASSFPGSADYGYQF
J: TRBJ2-2; V: TRBV7-9; size: .; CDR3: ASSLTAGCGTNGELF
J: TRBJ1-2; V: TRBV7-8; size: .; CDR3: ASSQGLARDTP
J: TRBJ2-6; V: TRBV11-2; size: .; CDR3: ASSLGLADGANVLT
J: TRBJ2-5; V: TRBV7-9; size: once; CDR3: ASSPRGRDGYTF
J: TRBJ2-5; V: TRBV11-3; size: .; CDR3: ASSLGLREETQY
J: TRBJ1-6; V: TRBV11-3; size: .; CDR3: ASSLELTAGILNSPLH
J: TRBJ2-3; V: TRBV5-6; size: .; CDR3: ASSLLRVSTDTQY
J: TRBJ1-2; V: TRBV9; size: once; CDR3: ASGGTGSIHYVYT
J: TRBJ2-7; V: TRBV7-2; size: .; CDR3: ASSLAGSPSEPN
J: TRBJ1-2; V: TRBV29-1; size: medium-sized; CDR3: SVEWQPGGGYT
J: TRBJ2-3; V: TRBV9; size: .; CDR3: ASSVGGATNQQY
J: TRBJ1-6; V: TRBV7-8; size: .; CDR3: ASSLASAGAARHLH